A selection of T cell receptor beta chains follows, all from one sample in a study of blood T cells in healthy people across ages. TCRdb re-called the 5' RACE reads through MiXCR, storing one row per CDR3 protein. Here the sample spans about 630,000 distinct CDR3 sequences, 21% being singletons. Source material: blood. Source of these receptors: an older man in good health. Both conserved end residues are part of each CDR3. The order of the fields is CDR3 length, V gene, J gene, CDR3 protein.

>14|TRBV9|-
CASSVGEQLSEQYF
>16|TRBV10-3|TRBJ1-5
CAISESRGSERQPQHF
>16|TRBV20-1|TRBJ2-1
CSARVPVASGRSRLFF
>15|TRBV4-3|TRBJ2-2
CASSQDPRAHGELFF
>15|TRBV20-1|TRBJ1-4
CSARARQATNEKLFF
>14|TRBV20-1|TRBJ2-3
CSARSKWYTDTQYF
>17|TRBV7-9|-
CASSSSGGSGWYNEQFF
>12|TRBV7-9|TRBJ2-7
CASSLGAYEQYF
>16|TRBV4-1|TRBJ2-1
CASSQEGRTDYNEQFF
>15|TRBV4-3|TRBJ1-4
CASSQDWATNEKLFF
>16|TRBV5-1|-
CASSLLSGQGGYEQYF